These 16 T cell receptor beta chains came from one sample sequenced in a study of shared clonotypes between healthy human individuals. Produced via immunoSEQ multiplex PCR; TCRdb's table is partial and in-frame only. The sample consists of roughly 2,500,000 clones, 80% to 95% of them appearing once. Sequencing was carried out using naive CD4+ T cells from PBMCs. The sample's subset: CD45RA+ positively selected. Source of these receptors: a man aged 18 to 30 in good health. Some clones in this sample may be carry-over from other donors' samples.

The chain links TRBV27 to TRBJ1-1; possibly TRBD1 for D (5 bases). V shed 4 bases and J shed 5 bases, with 17 bases lying between them. CDR3 size: 15 residues. The germline V gene has CDR1 MNHEY and CDR2 SMNVEV (reference sequence). CDR3 protein: CASSSGTERGTEAFF. In DNA form, the CDR3 reads TGTGCCAGCAGTTCAGGGACGGAGAGAGGGACTGAAGCTTTCTTT.

The chain employs TRBV27 and TRBJ2-7; TRBD2 agrees at 9 bases. The CDR3 is 16 amino acids. In germline, CDR1 is MNHEY, CDR2 SMNVEV (reference sequence). The trim removed 5 bases at V and 4 bases at J, leaving 12 bases unmatched. CDR3 DNA sequence: TGTGCCAGCAGTCCGCCCCTAGGGCGGGAGGGGTACGAGCAGTACTTC. Its protein is CASSPPLGREGYEQYF.

The V gene is TRBV5-1, the J gene TRBJ2-1, with D possibly TRBD2 on 5 matching bases. V was trimmed by 0 bases and J by 0 bases, leaving 10 bases between them. Looked up from germline, CDR1 is SGHRS and CDR2 is YFSETQ. CDR3 length equals 16 residues. The CDR3 loop reads CASSLGVDFSYNEQFF. The CDR3 DNA reads TGCGCCAGCAGCTTGGGCGTGGACTTCTCCTACAATGAGCAGTTCTTC.

The gene calls are TRBV28 and TRBJ2-7, with D tentatively TRBD1 (6 bases). V lost 6 bases to trimming and J lost 2 bases, with 17 bases between them. CDR3 length: 15 amino acids. Germline CDR1 is MDHEN and CDR2 is SYDVKM. In DNA form, the CDR3 reads TGTGCCAGCAGCCAGGGACAAGCCAAGACCTACGAGCAGTACTTC. Amino acid sequence: CASSQGQAKTYEQYF.

The rearrangement links TRBV7-8 to TRBJ1-4; 7 nucleotides agree with TRBD1. The CDR3 has 14 amino acids. Trimming at V came to 5 bases and at J to 7 bases, leaving 7 bases not matched to a gene. Germline V gene sequence: CDR1 SGHVS, CDR2 FQNEAQ. The CDR3 sequence is CASSAQEGAEKLFF. Here the CDR3 DNA reads TGTGCCAGCAGCGCGCAGGAGGGGGCTGAAAAACTGTTTTTT.

The gene calls are TRBV5-8 and TRBJ2-1; weak D call: TRBD1 (6 bases). Looked up from germline, CDR1 is SGHTS and CDR2 is YDEGEE. Trimming removed 6 bases at V and 9 bases at J, with 25 bases between. The CDR3 consists of 16 residues. The CDR3 DNA reads TGTGCCAGCATATCGATCCGCGGCAGGGGAGCTGGTGAGCAGTTCTTC. Protein product: CASISIRGRGAGEQFF.

The rearrangement joins TRBV2 to TRBJ1-1, with TRBD1 identical over 7 bases. Per the germline V gene, CDR1 is SNHLY and CDR2 is FYNNEI. The CDR3 extends over 19 amino acids. V lost 5 bases and J lost 4; bases outside the gene matches: 22. For the CDR3, the DNA is TGTGCCAGCAGTATTCCTGAGGGGGCACTCTCTGGGTGGGTCACTGAAGCTTTCTTT. As protein: CASSIPEGALSGWVTEAFF.

The chain recombines TRBV30 with TRBJ2-7; D gene uncertain. Germline V gene lookup returns CDR1 GTSNPN and CDR2 SVGIG (reference sequence). With 5 bases removed from V and 5 bases from J, the gap between germline ends came to 13 bases. The CDR3 has 12 residues. CDR3 loop: CAWGSDDNEQYF. CDR3 nucleotides: TGTGCCTGGGGTTCTGACGACAACGAGCAGTACTTC. Looking up the rest from reference TRBV30 and TRBJ2-7 gives the full variable domain: SQTIHQWPATLVQPVGSPLSLECTVEGTSNPNLYWYRQAAGRGLQLLFYSVGIGQISSEVPQNLSASRPQDRQFILSSKKLLLSDSGFYLCAWGSDDNEQYFGPGTRLTVT.

This clone was recorded only once. The chain carries TRBV19 and TRBJ1-1; unclear D gene. The CDR3 spans 13 residues. The ends were cut back, 1 base at V and 7 bases at J, with 10 bases in the middle. Germline CDR1 LNHDA, CDR2 SQIVND (reference sequence). The CDR3 DNA is TGTGCCAGTAGTATAGCTGCCACACGTGAAGCTTTCTTT. Encoded protein: CASSIAATREAFF. Filled out from reference TRBV19 and TRBJ1-1, the complete variable domain reads DGGITQSPKYLFRKEGQNVTLSCEQNLNHDAMYWYRQDPGQGLRLIYYSQIVNDFQKGDIAEGYSVSREKKESFPLTVTSAQKNPTAFYLCASSIAATREAFFGQGTRLTVV.

This clone was counted only a few times. The rearrangement uses TRBV11-2 and TRBJ1-5; D gene ambiguous. The CDR3 runs 13 residues. Looked up from germline, CDR1 is SGHAT and CDR2 is FQNNGV. The V gene lost 2 bases and the J gene lost 5 bases, with 7 bases spanning the gap. CDR3 bases: TGTGCCAGCAGCTTAATTGAACATCAGCCCCAGCATTTT. Translated, it gives CASSLIEHQPQHF.

The chain recombines TRBV5-1 with TRBJ2-2; D not certain. The CDR3 consists of 10 residues. Trimming removed 5 bases at V and 8 bases at J, with 4 bases between. Germline values: CDR1 SGHRS, CDR2 YFSETQ. CDR3 protein: CASRGGELFF. Here the CDR3 DNA reads TGCGCCAGCAGAGGGGGGGAGCTGTTTTTT.

The chain has TRBV5-5 and TRBJ2-7, with D hard to call. CDR3 size: 12 residues. The V gene lost 4 bases and the J gene lost 4 bases, with 9 bases spanning the gap. The V gene's germline CDR1 is SGHKS and CDR2 YYEKEE (reference sequence). CDR3 in amino acids: CASSRRSYEQYF. In DNA, the CDR3 is TGTGCCAGCAGCCGCAGGAGTTACGAGCAGTACTTC.

This clone was seen a single time. This same CDR3 is encoded by further DNA sequences in the sample. V and J are TRBV7-2 and TRBJ2-7; D may correspond to TRBD1 or TRBD2 (5 bases each). Germline V gene sequence: CDR1 SGHTA, CDR2 FQGNSA. The CDR3 consists of 13 residues. The V end lost 1 base, the J end lost 3 bases, and 7 bases lay between the germline ends. CDR3 DNA sequence: TGTGCCAGCAGCTTAGATGGGGGCTACGAGCAGTACTTC. It translates to CASSLDGGYEQYF.

The V and J genes are TRBV7-9 and TRBJ2-2, with TRBD2 as a possible D gene (6 bases). In germline, CDR1 is SEHNR, CDR2 FQNEAQ (reference sequence). The CDR3 totals 15 residues. The ends were cut back, 1 base at V and 5 bases at J, with 11 bases in the middle. CDR3 loop: CASSLVSGRTGELFF. The CDR3 bases are TGTGCCAGCAGCTTAGTGTCAGGGAGGACCGGGGAGCTGTTTTTT. Variable domain in full (rest from reference TRBV7-9 and TRBJ2-2): DTGVSQNPRHKITKRGQNVTFRCDPISEHNRLYWYRQTLGQGPEFLTYFQNEAQLEKSRLLSDRFSAERPKGSFSTLEIQRTEQGDSAMYLCASSLVSGRTGELFFGEGSRLTVL.

The chain carries TRBV28 and TRBJ2-7; D is undetermined. The CDR3 is 14 residues long. The V end was cut by 7 bases, the J end by 3 bases, with 16 bases between. CDR1 is MDHEN and CDR2 is SYDVKM in the germline V gene. DNA of the CDR3: TGTGCCAGCATTAGCCCGGCCAAGGGCTACGAGCAGTACTTC. Protein sequence: CASISPAKGYEQYF.

The chain recombines TRBV10-3 with TRBJ2-7, with a possible D match to TRBD1 (5 bases). Germline lookup yields CDR1 ENHRY and CDR2 SYGVKD. V lost 3 bases to trimming and J lost 0 bases, with 12 bases between them. CDR3 size: 15 residues. In DNA form, the CDR3 reads TGTGCCATCAGTGATTCCAGGGCAGACTCCTACGAGCAGTACTTC. Protein: CAISDSRADSYEQYF.